Sequencing of this TCR beta chain was carried out in a study of T cells in localized non-small cell lung cancer. Here immunoSEQ multiplex PCR was the method, and the copy in TCRdb shows in-frame clones only, minus some. The sample has 41,000 or so clones; 88% are singletons. The CDR3 extends over 14 amino acids. Germline lookup yields CDR1 KGHSH and CDR2 LQKENI. The germline V and J ends were trimmed by 3 bases and 0 bases, with 7 bases remaining between them. General study findings and limits: In the blood, greater T cell density corresponded to longer overall survival. Only one tumor region was sequenced, so heterogeneity remains possible.

This clone was observed once. The antigen is unknown. Other DNA sequences in this sample translate to the same CDR3. The V call is TRBV18, the J call TRBJ2-3; D might be TRBD1 (6 bases). This specimen was peripheral blood, taken before any cancer treatment. The clonotype originates from a female donor over 55 with stage I squamous cell lung carcinoma. For the CDR3, the DNA is TGTGCCAGCTCACCGACAGGTAGCACAGATACGCAGTATTTT. Protein: CASSPTGSTDTQYF.